These 25 T cell receptor beta chains originate from one sample sequenced in a study of blood T cells in healthy people across ages. Combining a sample-barcoded 5' primer with a J-beta primer mix, a second PCR ran for about 7 to 11 cycles. TCRdb re-called the 5' RACE reads with MiXCR, one entry per CDR3 protein. This table has about a million distinct CDR3 sequences, around 46% appearing once. Sequenced: blood. These receptors all stem from a man younger than 45 in good health.

This clonotype was observed at least ten times. The rearrangement joins TRBV2 to TRBJ1-2; D is possibly TRBD1 (5 bases). This CDR3 region has 14 residues. Germline CDR1 reads SNHLY; CDR2 reads FYNNEI. Trimming cost V 2 bases and J 2 bases, with 9 bases left between them. CDR3 in DNA: TGTGCCAGCAGTGAACAGGGAGTAAACTATGGCTACACCTTC. Encoded protein: CASSEQGVNYGYTF.

V usage is TRBV30 and J usage is TRBJ2-1; perhaps TRBD2 as D (7 bases). Trimming cost V 7 bases and J 4 bases, with 17 bases left between them. The CDR3 runs to 14 residues. CDR1 and CDR2 from the germline V gene are GTSNPN and SVGIG (reference sequence). CDR3 nucleotides: TGTGCCTTGGAGGCGGGGGCGGTATACAATGAGCAGTTCTTC. This sequence encodes CALEAGAVYNEQFF.

The chain carries TRBV6-2 or TRBV6-3 and TRBJ2-1; D ambiguous. CDR1 and CDR2 from the germline V gene are MNHEY and SVGEGT. The CDR3 extends over 14 amino acids. V was pared by 6 bases and J by 7 bases, with 16 bases between. The CDR3 sequence: CASSPDLQVNEQFF. The DNA of the CDR3 is TGTGCCAGCAGCCCCGACCTCCAGGTTAATGAGCAGTTCTTC.

The chain recombines TRBV7-3 with TRBJ2-1; D is unresolved. Germline V lookup: CDR1 SGHTA, CDR2 FQGTGA. Trimming took 1 base from V and 0 from J, leaving 13 bases between them. This CDR3 has 17 amino acids. CDR3 loop: CASSLKERGDSYNEQFF. The CDR3 nucleotides read TGTGCCAGCAGCTTAAAAGAGCGAGGTGACTCCTACAATGAGCAGTTCTTC.

This clonotype was detected only a few times. This chain connects TRBV4-2 to TRBJ2-7; 7 bases fit TRBD2. Germline CDR1 LGHNA, CDR2 YNFKEQ. This CDR3 is built from 16 residues. With V trimmed by 0 bases and J by 4 bases, 9 bases remained unmatched. CDR3 DNA: TGTGCCAGCAGCCAAGATTCCGGGGGGACCTCGTACGAGCAGTACTTC. Translating gives CASSQDSGGTSYEQYF.

This clonotype was detected a few times. The CDR3 region is CASSDNRGEQFF. The CDR3, as DNA: TGTGCCAGCAGTGACAACAGGGGAGAGCAGTTCTTC. The rearrangement uses TRBV6-4 and TRBJ2-1; 7 nucleotides match TRBD1. V was pared by 2 bases and J by 10 bases, with 2 bases of the junction left unmatched. The CDR3 loop spans 12 amino acids. Looked up from germline, CDR1 is MRHNA and CDR2 is SNTAGT.

This clonotype ranks as medium-sized (0.01 to 0.1%). This chain links TRBV29-1 with TRBJ2-3; 8 bases align to TRBD2. CDR1 is SQVTM and CDR2 is ANQGSEA in the germline V gene. The CDR3 has 12 residues. After removal of 4 bases from V and 3 bases from J, the junction contained 0 bases not matched to a gene. CDR3 DNA sequence: TGCAGCGTTGGCGGGAGGACAGATACGCAGTATTTT. This codes for CSVGGRTDTQYF.

The V gene is TRBV10-3, the J gene TRBJ2-7; D may be TRBD2 (7 bases). The CDR3 length is 16 residues. V lost 0 bases and J lost 2, with 14 bases in between. The germline gives CDR1 ENHRY, CDR2 SYGVKD. As DNA, the CDR3 is TGTGCCATCAGTGAGTCGACGGGGGGCCGAGCCTACGAGCAGTACTTC. It encodes CAISESTGGRAYEQYF.

This clonotype was seen repeatedly, ten times or more. V usage is TRBV27 and J usage is TRBJ2-3; weak D call: TRBD1 (5 bases). The germline CDR1 and CDR2 sequences are MNHEY and SMNVEV (reference sequence). V was clipped by 5 bases and J by 4 bases, with 22 bases between them. The CDR3 runs 17 residues. The CDR3 loop is CASSPHRGQGGADTQYF. CDR3 coding DNA: TGTGCCAGCAGTCCGCACCGAGGTCAGGGTGGGGCAGATACGCAGTATTTT.

This clonotype was seen more than once but under ten times. The CDR3 nucleotides read TGCAGCGTCCAACACAGGGAGGAGACCCAGTACTTC. Translated: CSVQHREETQYF. The rearrangement uses TRBV29-1 and TRBJ2-5, with D possibly TRBD1 on 6 matching bases. CDR3 size: 12 residues. V lost 6 bases and J lost 5, with 13 bases in between. Germline CDR1 SQVTM, CDR2 ANQGSEA.

The chain is built from TRBV29-1 and TRBJ2-7; D unclear. The CDR3 spans 8 residues. Trimming removed 3 bases from V and 10 bases from J, with 4 bases in between. The germline V gene has CDR1 SQVTM and CDR2 ANQGSEA. The CDR3 reads CSVDTQYF. The CDR3 DNA reads as TGCAGCGTTGACACCCAGTACTTC.

In its sample, this clonotype was seen a few times. V gene TRBV20-1 combines with J gene TRBJ1-3, with 9 bases lining up with TRBD1. Trimming removed 0 bases from V and 4 bases from J; junction bases left unmatched: 4. Germline V CDR1 and CDR2: DFQATT, SNEGSKA (reference sequence). There are 15 residues in the CDR3. In DNA, the CDR3 is TGCAGTGCTAGAGATGGGGGACAGGGAGGAAACACCATATATTTT. It encodes CSARDGGQGGNTIYF.

J is TRBJ2-3 and V is TRBV9; the D gene is possibly TRBD1 (5 bases). The germline V gene has CDR1 SGDLS and CDR2 YYNGEE. The CDR3 has 13 residues. The V and J ends lost 9 bases and 1 base respectively, with 12 bases between them. CDR3 in DNA: TGTGCCACCAACCAACAGGGCACAGATACGCAGTATTTT. Protein sequence: CATNQQGTDTQYF.

This clonotype was recorded a few times. CDR3 protein: CASSQGQDPGNQPQHF. For the CDR3, the DNA is TGCGCCAGCAGCCAAGGCCAGGACCCGGGGAATCAGCCCCAGCATTTT. This chain joins TRBV4-1 and TRBJ1-5; D remains ambiguous. CDR3 size: 16 residues. Germline CDR1 and CDR2: MGHRA and YSYEKL. The V and J ends lost 1 base and 4 bases respectively, with 14 bases between them.

This clonotype has only a few counts. The V and J genes are TRBV4-2 and TRBJ2-6, with 11 bases fitting TRBD1. The V segment lost 4 bases and the J segment 2 bases; nucleotides outside the gene matches: 4. Germline CDR1 and CDR2: LGHNA and YNFKEQ. CDR3 length equals 17 residues. For the CDR3, the DNA is TGTGCCAGCAGCCGTGGACAGGGGGCGACTGGGGCCAACGTCCTGACTTTC. The encoded protein is CASSRGQGATGANVLTF.

This clonotype showed up just once. At one end the junction does not follow the germline gene, possibly because of a read error. The chain joins TRBV5-1 to TRBJ2-3, with TRBD2 identical over 14 bases. CDR1 is SGHRS, CDR2 YFSETQ, per germline. The CDR3 extends over 17 amino acids. The CDR3 DNA sequence: TGCGCCAGCGGCTTGGAGGGGACTAGCGGGGGTGCAAATACGCAGTATTTT. Translating gives CASGLEGTSGGANTQYF. Drawing the rest from reference TRBV5-1 and TRBJ2-3, the complete variable domain is KAGVTQTPRYLIKTRGQQVTLSCSPISGHRSVSWYQQTPGQGLQFLFEYFSETQRNKGNFPGRFSGRQFSNSRSEMNVSTLELGDSALYLCASGLEGTSGGANTQYFGPGTRLTVL.

This rearrangement joins TRBV3-1 to TRBJ2-2; the D is unclear. This CDR3 comprises 13 residues. V lost 1 base and J 7 bases, leaving 7 bases between the germline ends. Germline V lookup: CDR1 LGHDT, CDR2 YNNKEL (reference sequence). CDR3 bases: TGTGCCAGCAGCCAAGCCAAAAGCGGGGAGCTGTTTTTT. This codes for CASSQAKSGELFF.

This clonotype has only a few counts. The genes are TRBV4-1 and TRBJ2-1; 11 nucleotides match TRBD2. The CDR3 spans 18 residues. J lost 8 bases, V lost 2 bases, and 14 bases had no gene match. Germline loops: CDR1 MGHRA, CDR2 YSYEKL. DNA of the CDR3: TGCGCCAGCAGCCAACCCGATTATTTAGCGGGGGGGCCATATGAGCAGTTCTTC. It is translated as CASSQPDYLAGGPYEQFF.

This clonotype was seen a single time. The V gene is TRBV6-2 or TRBV6-3, the J gene TRBJ1-2; D might be TRBD1 (5 bases). Between the trimmed V and J ends, which lost 6 bases and 0 bases, there was a span of 14 bases. Looked up from germline, CDR1 is MNHEY and CDR2 is SVGEGT. The CDR3 is made up of 15 amino acids. This CDR3 reads CASRKGTEANYGYTF. CDR3 nucleotides: TGTGCCAGCAGGAAAGGGACGGAAGCTAACTATGGCTACACCTTC.

This clonotype has a count of ten or more. Here the CDR3 reads CSVERYNTQYF. CDR3 sequence (DNA): TGCAGCGTTGAACGGTATAATACGCAGTATTTT. The rearrangement joins TRBV29-1 to TRBJ2-3; D ambiguous. CDR1 is SQVTM and CDR2 is ANQGSEA in the germline V gene. There are 11 residues in the CDR3. The V gene lost 2 bases and the J gene lost 7 bases, with 7 bases spanning the gap.

This clonotype was observed a handful of times. The V call is TRBV28, the J call TRBJ2-2; the D gene could be TRBD1 or TRBD2 (5 bases each). The CDR3 sequence is 16 residues long. The V and J ends lost 6 bases and 1 base respectively, with 15 bases between them. Germline V CDR1 and CDR2: MDHEN, SYDVKM. The CDR3: CASSPGPTRNTGELFF. As DNA, the CDR3 is TGTGCCAGCAGCCCGGGACCAACACGGAACACCGGGGAGCTGTTTTTT.

The chain links TRBV14 to TRBJ2-3; D possibly corresponds to TRBD2 (6 bases). The CDR3 covers 17 residues. The germline V and J ends were trimmed by 5 bases and 2 bases, with 20 bases remaining between them. Germline lookup yields CDR1 SGHDN and CDR2 FVKESK. CDR3 sequence (DNA): TGTGCCAGCAGCTCCTGGCGGGAAATCTTGCTCACAGATACGCAGTATTTT. Its protein product is CASSSWREILLTDTQYF.

The J gene is TRBJ2-7, the V gene TRBV7-2; D unresolved. CDR1 is SGHTA and CDR2 is FQGNSA in the germline V gene. This CDR3 has 13 residues. V was pared by 1 base and J by 4 bases, with 8 bases between. The CDR3: CASSLEQMYEQYF. CDR3 DNA sequence: TGTGCCAGCAGCTTAGAACAGATGTACGAGCAGTACTTC.

CDR3 in DNA: TGTGCCAGCAGCCCCCTCTCGACAGGCGGAAATTCACCCCTCCACTTT. Amino acids: CASSPLSTGGNSPLHF. This sequence joins TRBV3-1 and TRBJ1-6; D may be TRBD1 (6 bases). In germline, CDR1 is LGHDT, CDR2 YNNKEL (reference sequence). The germline V and J ends were trimmed by 4 bases and 7 bases, with 17 bases remaining between them. CDR3 size: 16 residues.

The rearrangement links TRBV19 to TRBJ1-5, with D unclear. Trimming left V 1 base short and J 0 bases short, with 7 bases between. The germline V gene encodes CDR1 LNHDA and CDR2 SQIVND (reference sequence). CDR3 length: 15 residues. CDR3 sequence reads: CASSIADYSNQPQHF. CDR3 in DNA: TGTGCCAGTAGTATAGCGGATTATAGCAATCAGCCCCAGCATTTT.